This T cell receptor (beta chain) was sequenced for a study of blood T cell repertoires in COVID-19. Profiling relied on immunoSEQ multiplex PCR, and the TCRdb table lists in-frame clones only, not all of them. The sample has about 380,000 clones, more than 75% seen once. The CDR3 is 16 residues long. V was pared by 2 bases and J by 0 bases, with 11 bases between. Germline lookup yields CDR1 SNHLY and CDR2 FYNNEI. Specimen: PBMCs or T cells enriched from blood (not recorded which). The chain uses TRBV2 and TRBJ1-3; D is unresolved. This TCR was recovered from a woman under 30 who had recovered from COVID-19. The CDR3 bases are TGTGCCAGCAGTGAACTGGTCGGGAGCTCTGGAAACACCATATATTTT. It translates to CASSELVGSSGNTIYF.